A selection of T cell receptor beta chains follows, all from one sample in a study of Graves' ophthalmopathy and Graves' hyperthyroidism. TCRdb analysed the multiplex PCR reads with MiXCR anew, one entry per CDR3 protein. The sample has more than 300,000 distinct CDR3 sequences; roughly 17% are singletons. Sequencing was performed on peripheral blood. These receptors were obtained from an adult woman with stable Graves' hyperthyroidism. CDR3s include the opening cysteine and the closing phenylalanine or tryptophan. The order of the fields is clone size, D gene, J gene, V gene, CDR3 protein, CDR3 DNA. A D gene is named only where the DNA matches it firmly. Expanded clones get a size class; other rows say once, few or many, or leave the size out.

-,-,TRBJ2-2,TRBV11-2,CASSQDLAGWGNTGELLF,TGTGCCAGCAGCCAAGATTTGGCGGGGTGGGGGAACACCGGGGAGCTGTTGTTT
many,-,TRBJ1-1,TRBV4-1,CASSQVPRMNTEAFF,TGCGCCAGCAGCCAAGTCCCCCGGATGAACACTGAAGCTTTCTTT
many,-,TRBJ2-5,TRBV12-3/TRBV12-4,CASTRDSETQYF,TGTGCCAGCACCCGGGACTCGGAGACCCAGTACTTC
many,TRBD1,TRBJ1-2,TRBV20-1,CSATDRGNGYTF,TGCAGTGCCACGGACAGGGGGAATGGCTACACCTTC
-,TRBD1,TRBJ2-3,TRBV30,CAWKPRPGQGRDTQYF,TGTGCCTGGAAGCCCAGACCGGGACAGGGGAGGGATACGCAGTATTTT
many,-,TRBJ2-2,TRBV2,CASDLRKPNTGELFF,TGTGCCAGCGACCTCAGGAAGCCGAACACCGGGGAGCTGTTTTTT
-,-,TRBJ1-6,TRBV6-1,CASGPPGRTNSPLHF,TGTGCCAGCGGACCTCCGGGGAGAACCAATTCACCCCTCCACTTT
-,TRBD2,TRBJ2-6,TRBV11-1,CASSSLAGGVRGANVLTF,TGTGCCAGCAGTAGCCTAGCGGGAGGGGTGAGAGGGGCCAACGTCCTGACTTTC
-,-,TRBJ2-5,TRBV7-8,CASSFRTEETQYF,TGTGCCAGCAGCTTTCGGACAGAAGAGACCCAGTACTTC
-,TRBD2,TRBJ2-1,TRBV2,CASSSTSAYNEQFF,TGTGCCAGCAGTTCGACTAGCGCCTACAATGAGCAGTTCTTC
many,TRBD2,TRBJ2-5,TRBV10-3,CAISESRTSGREETQYF,TGTGCCATCAGTGAGTCAAGGACTAGCGGGAGGGAAGAGACCCAGTACTTC
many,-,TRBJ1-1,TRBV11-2,CASSPREQINTEAFF,TGTGCCAGCAGCCCTCGGGAACAGATCAACACTGAAGCTTTCTTT
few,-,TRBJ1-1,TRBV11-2,CASSQGILNTEAFF,TGTGCCAGCAGTCAGGGGATCTTGAACACTGAAGCTTTCTTT
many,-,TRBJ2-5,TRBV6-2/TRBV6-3,CASSYPDLGFGQETQYF,TGTGCCAGCAGTTACCCAGATTTGGGGTTCGGCCAAGAGACCCAGTACTTC
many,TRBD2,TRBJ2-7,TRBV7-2,CASSLNLLSGSFYEQYF,TGTGCCAGCAGCTTAAACCTCCTTAGCGGGAGTTTCTACGAGCAGTACTTC
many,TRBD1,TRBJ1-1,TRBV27,CASSADRGRVTEAFF,TGTGCCAGCAGTGCGGACAGGGGGCGGGTTACTGAAGCTTTCTTT
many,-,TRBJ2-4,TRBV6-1,CASSPRAQLAKNIQYF,TGTGCCAGCAGTCCCCGTGCCCAGTTGGCCAAAAACATTCAGTACTTC
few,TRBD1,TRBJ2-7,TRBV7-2,CASSLAGTGGSYEQYF,TGTGCCAGCAGCTTAGCCGGGACAGGGGGCTCCTACGAGCAGTACTTC
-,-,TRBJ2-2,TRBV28,CASSLVSGEAGELFF,TGTGCCAGCAGTTTAGTGTCAGGGGAGGCCGGGGAGCTGTTTTTT
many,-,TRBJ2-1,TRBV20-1,CSAGALGYNEQFF,TGCAGTGCTGGGGCCTTGGGTTACAATGAGCAGTTCTTC
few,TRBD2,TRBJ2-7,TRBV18,CASSDGGSEQYF,TGTGCCAGCTCAGACGGGGGGAGTGAGCAGTACTTC
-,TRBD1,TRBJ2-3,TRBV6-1,CASTQTGGRTDTQYF,TGTGCCAGCACCCAGACAGGGGGTAGGACAGATACGCAGTATTTT
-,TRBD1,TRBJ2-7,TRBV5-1,CASSWDREGGEQYF,TGCGCCAGCAGCTGGGACAGGGAGGGAGGCGAGCAGTACTTC
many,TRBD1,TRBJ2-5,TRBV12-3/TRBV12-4,CASRLTGYETQYF,TGTGCCAGCAGACTGACAGGGTACGAGACCCAGTACTTC
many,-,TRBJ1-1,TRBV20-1,CSASKGRNTEAFF,TGCAGTGCTAGCAAGGGGCGCAACACTGAAGCTTTCTTT
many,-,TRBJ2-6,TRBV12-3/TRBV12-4,CASSFGSGANVLTF,TGTGCCAGCAGTTTTGGATCTGGGGCCAACGTCCTGACTTTC
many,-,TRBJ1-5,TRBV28,CASGLLQGFEQPQHF,TGTGCCAGCGGCCTTCTCCAGGGTTTCGAGCAGCCCCAGCATTTT
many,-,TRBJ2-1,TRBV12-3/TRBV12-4,CASSWGKGSYNEQFF,TGTGCCAGCAGTTGGGGGAAGGGGTCCTACAATGAGCAGTTCTTC
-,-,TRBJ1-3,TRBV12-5,CASGPDPGPSSGNTIYF,TGTGCTAGTGGTCCCGACCCAGGCCCCAGCTCTGGAAACACCATATATTTT
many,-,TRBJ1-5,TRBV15,CATSREGGEQPQHF,TGTGCCACCAGCAGAGAGGGGGGTGAACAGCCCCAGCATTTT
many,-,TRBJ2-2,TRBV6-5,CASSYSTWDTTTGELFF,TGTGCCAGCAGTTACTCGACTTGGGACACGACCACCGGGGAGCTGTTTTTT
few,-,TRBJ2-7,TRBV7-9,CASSLIPHEQYF,TGTGCCAGCAGCTTAATACCCCACGAGCAGTACTTC
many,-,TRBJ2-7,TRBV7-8,CASIHIPRGGVEEQYF,TGTGCCAGCATTCATATCCCCCGAGGGGGAGTGGAAGAGCAGTACTTC
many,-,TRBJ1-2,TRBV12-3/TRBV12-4,CASTTPREGYTF,TGTGCCAGCACAACCCCGAGAGAGGGCTACACCTTC
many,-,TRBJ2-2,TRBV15,CATSRAGRGTGELFF,TGTGCCACCAGCAGAGCTGGTAGAGGCACCGGGGAGCTGTTTTTT
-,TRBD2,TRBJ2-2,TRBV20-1,CSARPRTSGSANTGELFF,TGCAGTGCTAGACCCCGGACTAGCGGGAGCGCGAACACCGGGGAGCTGTTTTTT
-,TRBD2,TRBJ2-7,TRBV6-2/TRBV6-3,CASSSHGDSGRAEQYF,TGTGCCAGCAGTTCCCACGGGGATAGCGGGAGGGCCGAGCAGTACTTC
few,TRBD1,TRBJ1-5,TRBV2,CASNTGGDQPQHF,TGTGCCAGCAACACAGGGGGCGATCAGCCCCAGCATTTT
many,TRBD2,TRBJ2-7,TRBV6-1,CASSRPGAGDPYEQYF,TGTGCCAGCAGTAGACCTGGGGCGGGAGACCCCTACGAGCAGTACTTC
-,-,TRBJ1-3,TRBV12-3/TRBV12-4,CASSPRRGENTIYF,TGTGCCAGCAGCCCGAGGAGGGGTGAAAACACCATATATTTT
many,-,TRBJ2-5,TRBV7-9,CASSPQGGTARLTQYF,TGTGCCAGCAGCCCTCAAGGGGGGACCGCTCGATTGACCCAGTACTTC
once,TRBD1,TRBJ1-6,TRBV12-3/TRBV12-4,CASSAPGQGNSPLHF,TGTGCCAGCAGTGCTCCGGGACAGGGGAATTCACCCCTCCACTTT
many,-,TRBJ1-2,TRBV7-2,CASSTNIWSGRGYGYTF,TGTGCCAGCAGCACGAATATATGGTCGGGCAGGGGCTATGGCTACACCTTC
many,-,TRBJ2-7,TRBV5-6,CASSLLDSFHEQYF,TGTGCCAGCAGCTTGCTTGACAGTTTCCACGAGCAGTACTTC
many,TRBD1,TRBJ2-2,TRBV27,CASSFQGTGPDTGELFF,TGTGCCAGCAGTTTCCAAGGGACAGGGCCCGACACCGGGGAGCTGTTTTTT
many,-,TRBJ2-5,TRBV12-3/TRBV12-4,CASSPDWEETQYF,TGTGCCAGCAGTCCCGACTGGGAGGAGACCCAGTACTTC
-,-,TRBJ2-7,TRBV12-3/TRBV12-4,CASSFGTGTRGLYEQYF,TGTGCCAGCAGTTTCGGTACAGGGACTCGGGGTCTCTACGAGCAGTACTTC
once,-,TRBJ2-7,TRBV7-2,CASSPDSDEQYF,TGTGCCAGCAGCCCGGACAGTGACGAGCAGTACTTC
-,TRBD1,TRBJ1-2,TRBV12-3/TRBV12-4,CASSLRQGPDGYTF,TGTGCCAGCAGTTTAAGACAGGGACCGGATGGCTACACCTTC
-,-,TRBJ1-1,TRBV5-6,CASSLGGGRMNTEAFF,TGTGCCAGCAGCTTAGGGGGGGGCCGTATGAACACTGAAGCTTTCTTT
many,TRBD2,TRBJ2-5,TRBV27,CATHSTSGQETQYF,TGTGCCACCCACTCGACTAGCGGCCAAGAGACCCAGTACTTC
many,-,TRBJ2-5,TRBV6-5,CASSSNFPSSETQYF,TGTGCCAGCAGTTCCAACTTCCCTAGTTCAGAGACCCAGTACTTC
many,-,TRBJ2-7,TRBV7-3,CASSLDQNYEQYF,TGTGCCAGCAGCCTAGACCAGAACTACGAGCAGTACTTC
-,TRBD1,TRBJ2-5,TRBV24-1,CATSDDRALQETQYF,TGTGCCACCAGTGATGACAGGGCCCTACAAGAGACCCAGTACTTC